The subject of this entry is one T cell receptor (beta chain). Repertoires were generated with immunoSEQ multiplex PCR, while TCRdb's copy carries only in-frame clones and drops some. Of 84,000 or so clones in the sample, 75% to 85% were seen once. The sample originates from a study of control samples from healthy donors and cancer patients. This clonotype originated in a man aged 55 to 70 with head and neck cancer. The sample taken for sequencing was PBMCs.

The CDR3 DNA follows: TGTGCCAGCTCACCAGAAAGGCTTTCTAACTATGGCTACACCTTC. It yields the protein CASSPERLSNYGYTF. The V and J genes are TRBV18 and TRBJ1-2; D gene unclear. The germline CDR1 and CDR2 sequences are KGHSH and LQKENI. Trimming removed 2 bases at V and 0 bases at J, with 10 bases between. The CDR3 length is 15 residues.